This TCR beta chain was documented in a study of control samples from healthy donors and cancer patients. Some clones are missing from TCRdb's copy, which holds only in-frame ones; the method was immunoSEQ multiplex PCR. Of about 71,000 clones in the sample, around 92% were seen once. Germline CDR1 and CDR2: SGHDN and FVKESK. The CDR3 loop spans 15 amino acids. The ends lost 2 bases at V and 5 bases at J; junction bases unmatched: 6. V is TRBV14 and J is TRBJ1-1; 9 positions agree with TRBD1. This sequence originates from a man between 60 and 75 years old with lung cancer. Sequencing input: PBMCs. CDR3 protein: CASSQLSDRGTEAFF. The CDR3 region has the DNA TGTGCCAGCAGCCAACTTTCGGACAGGGGAACTGAAGCTTTCTTT. The full variable domain, completed using reference TRBV14 and TRBJ1-1, is EAGVTQFPSHSVIEKGQTVTLRCDPISGHDNLYWYRRVMGKEIKFLLHFVKESKQDESGMPNNRFLAERTGGTYSTLKVQPAELEDSGVYFCASSQLSDRGTEAFFGQGTRLTVV.